This TCR beta chain came from a study of OX40 agonist ivuxolimab in advanced cancers. This CDR3 contains 15 residues. V lost 2 bases to trimming and J lost 8 bases; unmatched junction nucleotides: 6. The V gene's germline CDR1 is SGHNT and CDR2 YYREEE (reference sequence). Measured with immunoSEQ multiplex PCR; TCRdb has only the in-frame clones, and not every one. The sample includes about 9,700 clones, approximately 70% of them seen just once. Here the sequenced sample was CD4+ or CD8+ T cells sorted from blood, taken in a trial of the OX40 agonist ivuxolimab. This chain connects TRBV5-4 to TRBJ2-1; 11 positions match TRBD1. The TCR originated in an adult with an advanced solid tumor such as melanoma, head and neck, liver or kidney cancer. CDR3 amino acids: CASSFGTGGIYEQFF. The DNA for the CDR3 is TGTGCCAGCAGCTTCGGGACAGGGGGAATCTATGAGCAGTTCTTC. The whole variable domain, remainder taken from reference TRBV5-4 and TRBJ2-1, is ETGVTQSPTHLIKTRGQQVTLRCSSQSGHNTVSWYQQALGQGPQFIFQYYREEENGRGNFPPRFSGLQFPNYSSELNVNALELDDSALYLCASSFGTGGIYEQFFGPGTRLTVL.